This TCR beta chain was profiled in a study of blood T cell repertoires in COVID-19. Study background: Samples came from the United States, Italy and Spain, spanning acute and convalescent COVID-19. From T cells, B-cell-depleted T cells, or PBMCs came the material, which was cDNA or gDNA.

V was clipped by 2 bases and J by 1 base, with 8 bases between them. In germline, CDR1 is KGHSH, CDR2 LQKENI. This CDR3 contains 14 residues. Methods used by the authors: Cell counts per sample came from amplifying reference gene primers. Generated by immunoSEQ multiplex PCR, the TCRdb table keeps only in-frame clones and is missing some. That table is the source of V, J and clone size, and D and trimming were worked out from the DNA. The table has fewer than 85,000 clones, 65% to 90% seen once. This chain joins TRBV18 and TRBJ1-1, with no clear D. This sequence originates from a woman aged 60 to 75 with acute or convalescent COVID-19. Sequencing input: peripheral blood. The CDR3 DNA is TGTGCCAGCTCACCAGACGGGGAGAACACTGAAGCTTTCTTT. This gives the protein CASSPDGENTEAFF.